Sequencing of this T cell receptor (beta chain) was carried out in a study of shared clonotypes between healthy human individuals. The data were produced by immunoSEQ multiplex PCR, yet TCRdb's version contains in-frame clones alone and is incomplete. The table shows approximately 2.5 million clones, with roughly nine tenths occurring only once. With regard to this clone: Relative to the germline gene, one junction end is altered; a read error may explain this.

The CDR3 is made up of 13 amino acids. Germline CDR1 and CDR2: SQVTM and ANQGSEA. The V gene is TRBV29-1, the J gene TRBJ1-1, with D unclear. The sequence derives from a man aged 18 to 30 in good health. Specimen: naive CD4+ T cells sorted from blood. Noted subset: CD45RA+ positively selected. The CDR3 DNA is TGCAGCATTGAAGGCCGCATGAACACTGAAGCTTTCTTT. It yields the protein CSIEGRMNTEAFF.